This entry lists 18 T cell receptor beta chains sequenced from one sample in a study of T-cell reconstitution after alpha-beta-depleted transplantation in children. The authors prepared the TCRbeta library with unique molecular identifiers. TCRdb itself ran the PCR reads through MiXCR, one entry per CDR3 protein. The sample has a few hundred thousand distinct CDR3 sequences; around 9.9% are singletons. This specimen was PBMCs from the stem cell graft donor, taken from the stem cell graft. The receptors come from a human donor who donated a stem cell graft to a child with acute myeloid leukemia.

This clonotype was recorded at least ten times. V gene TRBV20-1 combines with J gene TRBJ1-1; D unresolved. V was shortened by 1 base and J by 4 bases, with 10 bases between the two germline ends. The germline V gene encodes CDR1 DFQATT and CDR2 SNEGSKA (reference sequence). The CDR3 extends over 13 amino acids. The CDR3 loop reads CSARVGSGTEAFF. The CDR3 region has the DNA TGCAGTGCTAGAGTCGGGTCGGGCACTGAAGCTTTCTTT.

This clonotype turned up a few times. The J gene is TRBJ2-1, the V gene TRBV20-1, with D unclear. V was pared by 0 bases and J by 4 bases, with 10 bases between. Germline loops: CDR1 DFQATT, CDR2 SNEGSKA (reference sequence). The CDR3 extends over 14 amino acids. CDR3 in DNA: TGCAGTGCTAGAGATGCAAGGTTTTACAATGAGCAGTTCTTC. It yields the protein CSARDARFYNEQFF.

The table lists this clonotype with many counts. CDR3 region: CAISEGPPGETQYF. CDR3 DNA: TGTGCCATCAGTGAGGGACCTCCGGGAGAGACCCAGTACTTC. The chain employs TRBV10-3 and TRBJ2-5; unclear D gene. Looked up from germline, CDR1 is ENHRY and CDR2 is SYGVKD. The CDR3 is made up of 14 amino acids. Trimming shortened V by 2 bases and J by 4 bases, and 11 bases separated the two germline ends.

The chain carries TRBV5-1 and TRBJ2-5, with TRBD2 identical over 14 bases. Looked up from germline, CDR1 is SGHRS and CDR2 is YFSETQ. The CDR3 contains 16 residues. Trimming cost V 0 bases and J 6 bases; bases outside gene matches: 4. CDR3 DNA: TGCGCCAGCAGCTTGGGCGGACTAGCGGGGGGCCAGACCCAGTACTTC. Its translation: CASSLGGLAGGQTQYF.

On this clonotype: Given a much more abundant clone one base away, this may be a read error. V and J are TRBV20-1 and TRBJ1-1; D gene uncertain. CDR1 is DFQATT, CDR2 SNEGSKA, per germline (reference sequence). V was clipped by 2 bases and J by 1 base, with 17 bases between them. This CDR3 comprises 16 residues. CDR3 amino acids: CSARKVSEHPNTEAFF. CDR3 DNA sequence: TGCAGTGCTAGAAAAGTATCGGAACACCCGAACACTGAAGCTTTCTTT.

DNA for the CDR3: TGCGCCAGCAGCTTGACTAGCGGGGGTTCTGTTACGCAGTATTTT. It encodes CASSLTSGGSVTQYF. This sequence joins TRBV5-1 and TRBJ2-3; 11 nucleotides line up with TRBD2. V gave up 1 base and J gave up 8 bases; unmatched junction bases: 6. This CDR3 spans 15 amino acids. CDR1 is SGHRS and CDR2 is YFSETQ in the germline V gene.

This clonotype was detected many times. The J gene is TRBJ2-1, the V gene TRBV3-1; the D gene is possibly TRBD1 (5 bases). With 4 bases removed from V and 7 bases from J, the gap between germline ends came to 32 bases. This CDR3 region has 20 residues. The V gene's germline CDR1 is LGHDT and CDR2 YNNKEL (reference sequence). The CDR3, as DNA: TGTGCCAGCAGCCGGGCTTTGGTCTCCCAGCCCCCAAAACAGGCGAATGAGCAGTTCTTC. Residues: CASSRALVSQPPKQANEQFF.

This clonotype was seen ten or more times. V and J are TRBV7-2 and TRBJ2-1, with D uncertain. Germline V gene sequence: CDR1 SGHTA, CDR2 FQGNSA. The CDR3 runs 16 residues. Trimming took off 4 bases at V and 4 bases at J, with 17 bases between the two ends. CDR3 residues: CASSWLVDLNYNEQFF. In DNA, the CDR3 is TGTGCCAGCAGCTGGCTGGTAGACCTGAATTACAATGAGCAGTTCTTC. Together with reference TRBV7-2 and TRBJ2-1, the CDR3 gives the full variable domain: GAGVSQSPSNKVTEKGKDVELRCDPISGHTALYWYRQSLGQGLEFLIYFQGNSAPDKSGLPSDRFSAERTGGSVSTLTIQRTQQEDSAVYLCASSWLVDLNYNEQFFGPGTRLTVL.

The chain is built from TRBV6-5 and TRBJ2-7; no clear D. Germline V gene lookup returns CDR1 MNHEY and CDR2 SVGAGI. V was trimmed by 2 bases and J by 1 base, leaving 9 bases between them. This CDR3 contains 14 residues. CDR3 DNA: TGTGCCAGCAGTTACGGGCAGCTTTCCTACGAGCAGTACTTC. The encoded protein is CASSYGQLSYEQYF.

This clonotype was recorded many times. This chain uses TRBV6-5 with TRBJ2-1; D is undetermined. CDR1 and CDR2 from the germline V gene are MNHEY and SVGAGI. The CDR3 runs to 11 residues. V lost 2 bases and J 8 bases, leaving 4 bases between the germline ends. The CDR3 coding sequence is TGTGCCAGCAGTTACATTGATGAGCAGTTCTTC. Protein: CASSYIDEQFF.

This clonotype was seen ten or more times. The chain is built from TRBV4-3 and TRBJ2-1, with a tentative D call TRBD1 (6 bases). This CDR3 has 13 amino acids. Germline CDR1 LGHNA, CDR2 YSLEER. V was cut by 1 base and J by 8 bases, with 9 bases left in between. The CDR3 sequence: CASSQGGRDEQFF. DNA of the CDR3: TGCGCCAGCAGCCAAGGGGGGCGGGATGAGCAGTTCTTC.

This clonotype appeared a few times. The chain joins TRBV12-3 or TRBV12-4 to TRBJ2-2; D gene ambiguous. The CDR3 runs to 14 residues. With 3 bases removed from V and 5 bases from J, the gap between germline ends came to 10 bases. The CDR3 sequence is CASSFGGKTGELFF. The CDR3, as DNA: TGTGCCAGCAGTTTTGGTGGGAAAACCGGGGAGCTGTTTTTT.

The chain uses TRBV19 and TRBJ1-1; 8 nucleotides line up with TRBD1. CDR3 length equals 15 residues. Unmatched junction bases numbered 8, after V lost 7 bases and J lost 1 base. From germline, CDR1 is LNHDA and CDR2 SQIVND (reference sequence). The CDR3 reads CASTPAGTGNTEAFF. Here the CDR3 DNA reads TGTGCCAGTACCCCTGCCGGGACAGGGAACACTGAAGCTTTCTTT. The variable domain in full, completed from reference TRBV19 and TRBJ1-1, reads DGGITQSPKYLFRKEGQNVTLSCEQNLNHDAMYWYRQDPGQGLRLIYYSQIVNDFQKGDIAEGYSVSREKKESFPLTVTSAQKNPTAFYLCASTPAGTGNTEAFFGQGTRLTVV.

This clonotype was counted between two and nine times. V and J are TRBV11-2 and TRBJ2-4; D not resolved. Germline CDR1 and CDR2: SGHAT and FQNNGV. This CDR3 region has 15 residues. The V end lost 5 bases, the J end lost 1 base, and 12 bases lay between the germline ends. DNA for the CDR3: TGTGCCAGCAGCATACCGGGCCCGGCCAAAAACATTCAGTACTTC. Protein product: CASSIPGPAKNIQYF.

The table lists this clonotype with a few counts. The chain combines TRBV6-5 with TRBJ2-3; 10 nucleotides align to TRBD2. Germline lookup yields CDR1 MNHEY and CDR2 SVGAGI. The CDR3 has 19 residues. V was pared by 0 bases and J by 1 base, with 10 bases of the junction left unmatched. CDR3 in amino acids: CASSYSGLAGVSGTDTQYF. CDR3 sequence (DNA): TGTGCCAGCAGTTACTCGGGGCTAGCGGGAGTGTCGGGCACAGATACGCAGTATTTT.

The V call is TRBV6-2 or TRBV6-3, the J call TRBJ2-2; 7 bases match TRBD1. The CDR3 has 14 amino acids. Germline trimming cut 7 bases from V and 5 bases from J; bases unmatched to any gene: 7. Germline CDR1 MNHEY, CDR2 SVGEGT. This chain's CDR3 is CASTRGGGTGELFF. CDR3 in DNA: TGTGCCAGCACAAGAGGGGGCGGAACCGGGGAGCTGTTTTTT.

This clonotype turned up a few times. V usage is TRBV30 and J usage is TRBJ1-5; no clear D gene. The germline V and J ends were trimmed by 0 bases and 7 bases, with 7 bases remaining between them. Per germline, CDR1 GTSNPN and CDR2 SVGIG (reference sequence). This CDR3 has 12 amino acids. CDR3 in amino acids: CAWSVPGQPQHF. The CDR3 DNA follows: TGTGCCTGGAGTGTACCAGGACAGCCCCAGCATTTT.

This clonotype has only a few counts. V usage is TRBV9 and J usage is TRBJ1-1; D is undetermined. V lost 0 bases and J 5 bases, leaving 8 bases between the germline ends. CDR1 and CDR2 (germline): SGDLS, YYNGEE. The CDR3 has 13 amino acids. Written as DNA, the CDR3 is TGTGCCAGCAGCGTAGAAGTGCGGACTGAAGCTTTCTTT. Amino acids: CASSVEVRTEAFF.